Following are 8 T cell receptor beta chains from one sample sequenced in a study of blood T cells in healthy people across ages. A second PCR of about 7 to 12 cycles used a sample-barcoded 5' primer and a J-beta primer mix. TCRdb passed the 5' RACE reads through MiXCR, listing each CDR3 protein once. The repertoire consists of approximately 900,000 distinct CDR3 sequences, with under 35% occurring once and the leading ten covering roughly 10%. This sample was also put to use in a study of T cells of mothers and their children.

Sequenced material: blood. All receptors come from a woman aged 35 to 49 in good health.

The gene calls are TRBV6-1 and TRBJ2-3; D possibly corresponds to TRBD2 (6 bases). Trimming removed 0 bases at V and 1 base at J, with 8 bases between. Germline lookup yields CDR1 MNHNS and CDR2 SASEGT. The CDR3 spans 15 residues. This CDR3 reads CASSEARGGTDTQYF. The CDR3 region has the DNA TGTGCCAGCAGTGAAGCGCGGGGCGGCACAGATACGCAGTATTTT.

This clonotype was counted ten times or more. The chain has TRBV5-5 and TRBJ2-5; 8 bases agree with TRBD2. The V segment lost 7 bases and the J segment 2 bases; nucleotides outside the gene matches: 4. CDR3 length: 13 residues. The germline V gene has CDR1 SGHKS and CDR2 YYEKEE (reference sequence). The CDR3 coding sequence is TGTGCCAGCGAACTAGCGGTTCAAGAGACCCAGTACTTC. Translating it yields CASELAVQETQYF.

This clonotype appeared many times. One end of the junction does not line up with germline, which may come from a read error. V usage is TRBV5-1 and J usage is TRBJ2-5; a weak D match, TRBD2 (7 bases). From germline, CDR1 is SGHRS and CDR2 YFSETQ. This CDR3 has 13 residues. The DNA for the CDR3 is TGTGCCAGCAGCAAACAGGGAGGGGAGACCCAGTACTTC. Its translation: CASSKQGGETQYF.

This clonotype was recorded at least ten times. The V gene is TRBV28, the J gene TRBJ2-7; no reliable D call. CDR1 is MDHEN and CDR2 is SYDVKM in the germline V gene. The CDR3 loop spans 12 amino acids. The ends were cut back, 6 bases at V and 7 bases at J, with 13 bases in the middle. The chain's CDR3 is CASSSLRGEQYF. The CDR3 DNA follows: TGTGCCAGCAGCTCCCTACGCGGTGAGCAGTACTTC.

The chain couples TRBV2 to TRBJ2-3; a weak D match, TRBD1 (6 bases). CDR1 and CDR2 (germline): SNHLY, FYNNEI. The CDR3 spans 12 residues. V lost 8 bases and J 6 bases, leaving 12 bases between the germline ends. CDR3: CASGTQGDTQYF. The CDR3 DNA follows: TGTGCCAGCGGCACGCAGGGGGATACGCAGTATTTT.

This clonotype was counted between two and nine times. For the CDR3, the DNA is TGTGCCAGCAGTTTATTGTCCGAGCGGTCACCCCTCCACTTT. Residues: CASSLLSERSPLHF. The chain combines TRBV12-3 or TRBV12-4 with TRBJ1-6; unclear D gene. V gave up 2 bases and J gave up 10 bases, with 12 bases separating them. The CDR3 length is 14 residues.

This clonotype showed up just a few times. This clone may be a read error of a much larger clone one base away. The V and J genes are TRBV3-1 and TRBJ2-5; D call uncertain. The DNA end favors TRBJ2-7, so the J call may be wrong. The CDR3 contains 12 residues. From germline, CDR1 is LGHDT and CDR2 YNNKEL (reference sequence). CDR3 DNA: TGTGCCAGCAGCCAAGATCCCGACGAGCAGTACTTC. Translation gives CASSQDPDEQYF.

This clonotype was detected many times. A read error may account for a junction end that differs from germline. V and J are TRBV7-9 and TRBJ2-7; tentative D call: TRBD2 (6 bases). CDR1 is SEHNR and CDR2 is FQNEAQ in the germline V gene (reference sequence). The CDR3 has 13 amino acids. CDR3 sequence (DNA): TGCGCCAGCAGCTTGAGGGAGGCCTACGAGCAGTACTTC. This translates into CASSLREAYEQYF.